The clone carrying this T cell receptor beta chain has only a few counts. These data are taken from a study of blood T cell repertoires in COVID-19. The germline V gene has CDR1 SEHNR and CDR2 FQNEAQ (reference sequence). The junction had 1 base not matched to a gene; V was cut back by 3 bases and J by 1 base. This CDR3 comprises 14 residues. Authors' analysis steps: Estimated nucleated cell counts came from reference gene primer amplification. Sequencing used immunoSEQ multiplex PCR; TCRdb keeps in-frame clones, though not all of them. The V and J calls and clone size come from that table; D and trimming were worked out from the DNA. The sample consists of fewer than 200,000 clones, about 88% of them appearing once.

This chain links TRBV7-9 with TRBJ2-7; TRBD2 matches 9 bases. The TCR was taken from a woman older than 75 with COVID-19, enrolled during active disease. Material for sequencing was peripheral blood. The CDR3 region is CASSLTSGSYEQYF. The CDR3 nucleotides are TGTGCCAGCAGCTTGACTAGCGGATCCTACGAGCAGTACTTC. The variable domain in full, completed from reference TRBV7-9 and TRBJ2-7, reads DTGVSQNPRHKITKRGQNVTFRCDPISEHNRLYWYRQTLGQGPEFLTYFQNEAQLEKSRLLSDRFSAERPKGSFSTLEIQRTEQGDSAMYLCASSLTSGSYEQYFGPGTRLTVT.